The 22 T cell receptor beta chains listed next were all sequenced from one sample in a study of blood T cell repertoires in COVID-19. TCRdb's table, derived via immunoSEQ multiplex PCR, lists solely in-frame clones and lacks some. Of about 30,000 clones listed, 70% to 90% are singletons. The sequencing input was peripheral blood. These receptors were obtained from a human donor in a cohort sampled during active COVID-19.

V usage is TRBV7-8 and J usage is TRBJ2-2; tentatively, D is TRBD2 (6 bases). CDR1 SGHVS and CDR2 FQNEAQ come from the germline V gene. The CDR3 is made up of 16 amino acids. Trimming left V 5 bases short and J 4 bases short, with 17 bases between. The CDR3 sequence is CASSPSRGYGTGELFF. In DNA, the CDR3 is TGTGCCAGCAGCCCCTCGCGGGGATACGGCACCGGGGAGCTGTTTTTT.

The rearrangement joins TRBV10-3 to TRBJ2-5; TRBD1 is a possible D gene (5 bases). The germline V gene encodes CDR1 ENHRY and CDR2 SYGVKD. There are 14 residues in the CDR3. V was trimmed by 7 bases and J by 5 bases, leaving 17 bases between them. The CDR3, as DNA: TGTGCCATCACCAAGGACACTGCCAGGGAGACCCAGTACTTC. This translates into CAITKDTARETQYF.

The gene calls are TRBV2 and TRBJ1-6; D is uncertain. The CDR3 has 15 residues. V shed 1 base and J shed 8 bases, with 12 bases lying between them. Germline CDR1 and CDR2: SNHLY and FYNNEI. CDR3 bases: TGTGCCAGCAGTGAAGTCCTCCCGGTGGATTCACCCCTCCACTTT. Translation gives CASSEVLPVDSPLHF.

J is TRBJ2-3 and V is TRBV7-2, with TRBD2 matching over 12 bases. Trimming cost V 2 bases and J 1 base; bases outside gene matches: 7. The length of the CDR3 is 18 residues. Germline V CDR1 and CDR2: SGHTA, FQGNSA. The CDR3 protein is CASSLYSLAGGRTDTQYF. CDR3 DNA sequence: TGTGCCAGCAGCTTATATTCCCTAGCGGGGGGGCGCACAGATACGCAGTATTTT. The full variable domain, in which reference TRBV7-2 and TRBJ2-3 provide the parts outside the CDR3, is GAGVSQSPSNKVTEKGKDVELRCDPISGHTALYWYRQSLGQGLEFLIYFQGNSAPDKSGLPSDRFSAERTGGSVSTLTIQRTQQEDSAVYLCASSLYSLAGGRTDTQYFGPGTRLTVL.

The chain carries TRBV7-3 and TRBJ2-3, with D unclear. Trimming left V 5 bases short and J 3 bases short, with 9 bases between. Germline V lookup: CDR1 SGHTA, CDR2 FQGTGA. The CDR3 sequence is 13 residues long. The CDR3 is CASSRVLTDTQYF. DNA of the CDR3: TGTGCCAGCAGCCGGGTTCTGACAGATACGCAGTATTTT.

The chain uses TRBV7-9 and TRBJ1-3, with D maybe TRBD1 (5 bases). The CDR3 extends over 15 amino acids. V lost 1 base to trimming and J lost 4 bases, with 11 bases between them. The V gene's germline CDR1 is SEHNR and CDR2 FQNEAQ (reference sequence). CDR3 sequence: CASSLGRVAGNTIYF. In DNA, the CDR3 is TGTGCCAGCAGCTTAGGCAGGGTCGCAGGAAACACCATATATTTT.

This clone showed up just once. The rearrangement links TRBV2 to TRBJ1-2; D is possibly TRBD1 (5 bases). The germline gives CDR1 SNHLY, CDR2 FYNNEI. The length of the CDR3 is 13 residues. V was pared by 2 bases and J by 2 bases, with 6 bases between. The CDR3 spells CASSESGNYGYTF. CDR3 coding DNA: TGTGCCAGCAGTGAATCAGGGAACTATGGCTACACCTTC.

The J gene is TRBJ2-7, the V gene TRBV4-1; 12 nucleotides agree with TRBD1. In germline, CDR1 is MGHRA, CDR2 YSYEKL. V was clipped by 4 bases and J by 5 bases; unmatched bases: 21. This CDR3 region has 20 residues. The CDR3 DNA reads TGCGCCAGCAGCCCATTTAGGGGACAGGGGGCGCAAGGGGTAAAGGACGAGCAGTACTTC. Amino acid sequence: CASSPFRGQGAQGVKDEQYF.

V is TRBV6-1 and J is TRBJ1-1, with D maybe TRBD1 (5 bases). Trimming removed 5 bases from V and 6 bases from J, with 10 bases in between. Germline values: CDR1 MNHNS, CDR2 SASEGT. CDR3 length: 12 amino acids. Here the CDR3 DNA reads TGTGCCAGCAGTTCAGGGTTGCCTGAAGCTTTCTTT. Its translation is CASSSGLPEAFF.

The V gene is TRBV27, the J gene TRBJ1-2; 7 bases are shared with TRBD1. Germline CDR1 and CDR2: MNHEY and SMNVEV (reference sequence). Trimming took 7 bases from V and 6 from J; bases not matched to a gene: 8. The CDR3 totals 13 residues. The chain's CDR3 is CASTKARGNGYTF. In DNA, the CDR3 is TGTGCCAGCACGAAGGCCAGGGGGAATGGCTACACCTTC.

The chain is built from TRBV6-5 and TRBJ1-3, with D uncertain. The germline V and J ends were trimmed by 10 bases and 4 bases, with 14 bases remaining between them. The CDR3 runs 13 residues. Per the germline V gene, CDR1 is MNHEY and CDR2 is SVGAGI. CDR3 protein: CATSRGRGNTIYF. The CDR3 DNA sequence: TGTGCCACTAGTCGAGGAAGGGGAAACACCATATATTTT.

The chain joins TRBV27 to TRBJ1-1, with a tentative D call TRBD1 (5 bases). CDR1 is MNHEY and CDR2 is SMNVEV in the germline V gene (reference sequence). The CDR3 totals 14 residues. With 6 bases removed from V and 4 bases from J, the gap between germline ends came to 15 bases. CDR3 residues: CASRRLGGGTEAFF. CDR3 coding DNA: TGTGCCAGCAGGAGGCTTGGGGGGGGCACTGAAGCTTTCTTT.

The chain joins TRBV18 to TRBJ2-5; 10 bases are a match to TRBD2. V gave up 3 bases and J gave up 7 bases; unmatched junction bases: 11. Germline V gene lookup returns CDR1 KGHSH and CDR2 LQKENI. The CDR3 loop spans 16 amino acids. CDR3 amino acids: CASSPSGGPGLTTQYF. In nucleotides, the CDR3 is TGTGCCAGCTCACCTAGCGGGGGGCCCGGATTGACGACCCAGTACTTC.

The chain has TRBV5-8 and TRBJ2-2; 7 nucleotides agree with TRBD1. Germline V gene data show CDR1 as SGHTS and CDR2 as YDEGEE. The CDR3 is made up of 15 amino acids. Trimming removed 4 bases from V and 2 bases from J; junction bases left unmatched: 5. The CDR3 nucleotides read TGTGCCAGCAGCCCCGGGACAGTTAACACCGGGGAGCTGTTTTTT. Its translation: CASSPGTVNTGELFF.

The chain couples TRBV11-3 to TRBJ2-1, with D maybe TRBD1 (6 bases). CDR3 length equals 14 residues. V was trimmed by 5 bases and J by 10 bases, leaving 18 bases between them. Germline CDR1 reads SGHNT; CDR2 reads YENEEA. The CDR3 DNA is TGTGCCAGCAGCCCCACCGACAGGACCTCGGAGCAGTTCTTC. It translates to CASSPTDRTSEQFF.

The rearrangement uses TRBV7-2 and TRBJ1-3; 10 nucleotides line up with TRBD1. Germline lookup yields CDR1 SGHTA and CDR2 FQGNSA. With 6 bases clipped from V and 6 bases from J, the junction kept 5 bases outside the gene matches. CDR3 length: 14 residues. CDR3: CASRLGTGVNTIYF. CDR3 DNA sequence: TGTGCCAGCAGGCTTGGGACAGGGGTAAACACCATATATTTT.

The rearrangement uses TRBV3-1 (or the pseudogene TRBV3-2) and TRBJ1-1; TRBD1 is a possible D gene (6 bases). Per the germline V gene, CDR1 is LGHDT and CDR2 is YNNKEL (reference sequence). CDR3 length equals 14 residues. V lost 1 base and J lost 7, with 13 bases in between. CDR3 nucleotides: TGTGCCAGCAGCCAAGTCTACAGGGCAAGTGAAGCTTTCTTT. Protein sequence: CASSQVYRASEAFF.

The genes are TRBV3-1 (or the pseudogene TRBV3-2) and TRBJ1-5, with D tentatively TRBD1 (6 bases). Trimming stripped 1 base from V and 2 bases from J, with 18 bases between. The CDR3 is 18 residues long. Germline V CDR1 and CDR2: LGHDT, YNNKEL (reference sequence). This chain's CDR3 is CASSQGRGGWIGNQPQHF. CDR3 nucleotides: TGTGCCAGCAGCCAAGGAAGGGGGGGCTGGATAGGCAATCAGCCCCAGCATTTT.

CDR3 protein: CASSQDSGWGGETQYF. As DNA, the CDR3 is TGTGCCAGCAGCCAAGATTCGGGTTGGGGGGGAGAGACCCAGTACTTC. This sequence joins TRBV3-1 (or the pseudogene TRBV3-2) and TRBJ2-5, with 7 bases lining up with TRBD2. Germline loops: CDR1 LGHDT, CDR2 YNNKEL (reference sequence). Trimming at V came to 0 bases and at J to 4 bases, leaving 8 bases not matched to a gene. CDR3 length: 16 amino acids.

The chain uses TRBV3-1 (or the pseudogene TRBV3-2) and TRBJ2-1, with D possibly matching TRBD1 (6 bases). The CDR3 covers 14 residues. CDR1 LGHDT and CDR2 YNNKEL come from the germline V gene (reference sequence). Trimming shortened V by 2 bases and J by 7 bases, and 12 bases separated the two germline ends. The CDR3 reads CASSQPSRGNEQFF. The DNA for the CDR3 is TGTGCCAGCAGCCAACCAAGCAGGGGAAATGAGCAGTTCTTC.

This clone was recorded only once. V and J are TRBV10-3 and TRBJ2-7; 7 nucleotides align to TRBD2. V shed 7 bases and J 7 bases; nucleotides not matched to a gene: 10. Germline V gene sequence: CDR1 ENHRY, CDR2 SYGVKD. This CDR3 contains 13 residues. The DNA for the CDR3 is TGTGCCATCACCGACGTTGTGGGGGGGGAGCAGTACTTC. Its protein is CAITDVVGGEQYF.

The CDR3 region is CASSPADRSGYTF. The CDR3 nucleotides read TGCGCCAGCAGCCCGGCAGACAGGAGTGGCTACACCTTC. The chain carries TRBV5-1 and TRBJ1-2, with D possibly being TRBD1 (6 bases). CDR1 SGHRS and CDR2 YFSETQ come from the germline V gene. The CDR3 has 13 residues. Trimming stripped 4 bases from V and 7 bases from J, with 14 bases between.